This T cell receptor (beta chain) originates from a study of T cell responses to AZD1222 COVID-19 vaccine. CDR3 size: 16 residues. The germline V gene encodes CDR1 SGHVS and CDR2 FQNEAQ. V was clipped by 5 bases and J by 2 bases; unmatched bases: 7. Regarding this clone: The antigen is undetermined.

Measured with immunoSEQ multiplex PCR; TCRdb has only the in-frame clones, and not every one. This repertoire shows around 180,000 clones, 87% found once; its top ten account for 2.6%. Study-level results: Only 6 or 7 people who got AZD1222 tested seropositive at baseline. Donors, mostly white British, included more females; clonal diversity was possibly underestimated. The peak T cell response came first, and repertoires were sampled only after it.

The input for sequencing was peripheral blood, taken on day 0 of AZD1222 vaccination. The rearrangement uses TRBV7-8 and TRBJ2-7; 12 bases are shared with TRBD2. The receptor was derived from an adult in good health. CDR3 DNA sequence: TGTGCCAGCAGCCCCACGACTAGCGGGAGAACCTACGAGCAGTACTTC. Residues: CASSPTTSGRTYEQYF. The full variable domain, rest sourced from reference TRBV7-8 and TRBJ2-7, is GAGVSQSPRYKVAKRGQDVALRCDPISGHVSLFWYQQALGQGPEFLTYFQNEAQLDKSGLPSDRFFAERPEGSVSTLKIQRTQQEDSAVYLCASSPTTSGRTYEQYFGPGTRLTVT.